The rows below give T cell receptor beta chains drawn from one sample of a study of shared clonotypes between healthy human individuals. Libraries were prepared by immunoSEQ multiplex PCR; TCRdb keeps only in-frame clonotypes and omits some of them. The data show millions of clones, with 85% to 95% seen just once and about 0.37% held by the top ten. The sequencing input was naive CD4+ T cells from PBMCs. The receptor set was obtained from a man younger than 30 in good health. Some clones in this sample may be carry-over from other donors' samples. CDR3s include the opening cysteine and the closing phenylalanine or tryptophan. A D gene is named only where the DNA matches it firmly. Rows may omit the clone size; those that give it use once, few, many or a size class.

TGTGCCAGCAGTTTCCTAGCGGGAGGTACAGATACGCAGTATTTT | CASSFLAGGTDTQYF | TRBJ2-3 | . | TRBV28 | TRBD2 | 15
TGTGCCAGTAGTATGAGCTACGCGGATACGCAGTATTTT | CASSMSYADTQYF | TRBJ2-3 | once | TRBV19 | . | 13
TGTGCCATCAGTGGTTATATAGCGAATGAGCAGTTCTTC | CAISGYIANEQFF | TRBJ2-1 | . | TRBV10-3 | . | 13
TGTGCCAGCAGCACCGGACCCTTCACAGATACGCAGTATTTT | CASSTGPFTDTQYF | TRBJ2-3 | . | TRBV7-2 | . | 14
TGTGCCAGCAGCGACCCCCTAAAAGTGCTGTTTTTT | CASSDPLKVLFF | TRBJ1-4 | . | TRBV28 | . | 12
TGTGCCAGCAGCGTAATGGCAGGGGGCGATGAGACCCAGTACTTC | CASSVMAGGDETQYF | TRBJ2-5 | . | TRBV9 | TRBD1 | 15
TGCGCCAGCAGCCAAGTACGCGGATTGGGAACTGAAGCTTTCTTT | CASSQVRGLGTEAFF | TRBJ1-1 | . | TRBV4-1 | . | 15
TGTGCCAGCAGCTTAGTTACGGGGGCCATTACTGAAGCTTTCTTT | CASSLVTGAITEAFF | TRBJ1-1 | . | TRBV11-2 | . | 15
TGTGCCAGCAGTTTATGGGGCGGACAGGGGGACTATGGCTACACCTTC | CASSLWGGQGDYGYTF | TRBJ1-2 | . | TRBV27 | TRBD1 | 16
TGCGCCAGCAGTTCAAACCCGGGACACATACAAGAGACCCAGTACTTC | CASSSNPGHIQETQYF | TRBJ2-5 | . | TRBV5-1 | . | 16
TGTGCCAGCAGCACCCTGGCGGCCAATACCAAAAACATTCAGTACTTC | CASSTLAANTKNIQYF | TRBJ2-4 | . | TRBV6-6 | . | 16
TGTGCCAGCAGCCGACAGGGGGTAAACACTGAAGCTTTCTTT | CASSRQGVNTEAFF | TRBJ1-1 | . | TRBV2 | TRBD1 | 14
TGCAGCGTTTCATTCTCGACTAGCGGGAACTACAATGAGCAGTTCTTC | CSVSFSTSGNYNEQFF | TRBJ2-1 | . | TRBV29-1 | TRBD2 | 16
TGCGCCAGCAGTACCGGGACAGGCTCCTACGAGCAGTACTTC | CASSTGTGSYEQYF | TRBJ2-7 | . | TRBV5-1 | TRBD1 | 14
TGTGCCAGCAGCAATATAACTAGCGGCCAGTGGTCCCCCTACGAGCAGTACTTC | CASSNITSGQWSPYEQYF | TRBJ2-7 | . | TRBV21-1 | . | 18
TGTGCCAGCGGGGAGCAGCCCTATGGCTACACCTTC | CASGEQPYGYTF | TRBJ1-2 | few | TRBV6-5 | . | 12
TGTGCCAGCAGTCATAGGGTTAGGGGAAACACTGAAGCTTTCTTT | CASSHRVRGNTEAFF | TRBJ1-1 | . | TRBV7-9 | . | 15
TGTGCCAGCTTCGGGGCAGGGGAGGACTATGGCTACACCTTC | CASFGAGEDYGYTF | TRBJ1-2 | . | TRBV18 | . | 14
TGTGCCAGCAGCTTATTACTAGGTGGCACCGGGGAGCTGTTTTTT | CASSLLLGGTGELFF | TRBJ2-2 | . | TRBV7-8 | . | 15
TGTGCCAGCAGCTTAGGGCAAAACAGTTACAATGAGCAGTTCTTC | CASSLGQNSYNEQFF | TRBJ2-1 | . | TRBV11-2 | . | 15
TGTGCCAGTAGTACTGGAGCTTTGAAAGGGAAACTGTTTTTT | CASSTGALKGKLFF | TRBJ1-4 | few | TRBV19 | . | 14
TGTGCCAGCAAGGACCGGCCCTACTATGGCTACACCTTC | CASKDRPYYGYTF | TRBJ1-2 | . | TRBV28 | . | 13
TGCAGCGTGGCCCCTGAAGGTACGCAGTATTTT | CSVAPEGTQYF | TRBJ2-3 | . | TRBV29-1 | . | 11
TGTGCCAGCAGCTTAGAACAGGGGGCTGGGGAAAAACTGTTTTTT | CASSLEQGAGEKLFF | TRBJ1-4 | . | TRBV7-8 | TRBD1 | 15
TGTGCCAGCAGTTTATTACAGGGGGCTGGAAACACCATATATTTT | CASSLLQGAGNTIYF | TRBJ1-3 | . | TRBV28 | TRBD1 | 15
TGTGCCAGCAGCCTAGGACTGGAGACCCAGTACTTC | CASSLGLETQYF | TRBJ2-5 | . | TRBV7-6 | . | 12
TGTGCCAGCAGTCCATTGGGACAGGGGGATAACTATGGCTACACCTTC | CASSPLGQGDNYGYTF | TRBJ1-2 | . | TRBV28 | TRBD1 | 16
TGCGCCAGCGGGTGGGGAGCGGGCACAGATACGCAGTATTTT | CASGWGAGTDTQYF | TRBJ2-3 | . | TRBV5-1 | . | 14
TGCAGCGTTGACGGCAGGGTGAACACTGAAGCTTTCTTT | CSVDGRVNTEAFF | TRBJ1-1 | . | TRBV29-1 | . | 13